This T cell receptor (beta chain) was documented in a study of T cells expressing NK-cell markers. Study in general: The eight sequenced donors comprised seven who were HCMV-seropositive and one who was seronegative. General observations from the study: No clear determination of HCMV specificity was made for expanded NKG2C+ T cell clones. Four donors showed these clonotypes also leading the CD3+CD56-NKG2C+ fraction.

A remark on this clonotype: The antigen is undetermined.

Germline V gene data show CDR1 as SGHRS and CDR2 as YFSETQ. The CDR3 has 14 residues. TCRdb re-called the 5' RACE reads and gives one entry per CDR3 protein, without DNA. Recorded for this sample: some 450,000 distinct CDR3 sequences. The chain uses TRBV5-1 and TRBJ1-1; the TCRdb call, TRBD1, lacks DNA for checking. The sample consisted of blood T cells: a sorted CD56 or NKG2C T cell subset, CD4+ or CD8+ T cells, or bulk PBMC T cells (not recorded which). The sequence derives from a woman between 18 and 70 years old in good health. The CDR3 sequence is CASNPVSPNTEAFF.